This section outlines one T cell receptor (beta chain) sequence together with its context. Germline and junction disagree at one end, which may indicate a read error. The CDR3 covers 14 residues. Germline CDR1 reads SSHAT; CDR2 reads FNYEAQ (reference sequence). Study processing details: Nucleated cell counts were estimated from reference gene primer amplification. The data were produced by immunoSEQ multiplex PCR, yet TCRdb's version contains in-frame clones alone and is incomplete. V and J calls plus clone size are reproduced from that table; the DNA served to infer D and trimming. This sample yields roughly 180,000 clones, of which 88% are seen a single time; roughly 3.7% belongs to the top ten. The data were obtained in a study of blood T cell repertoires in COVID-19. Study at large: Specimens from acute and convalescent COVID-19 originated in the United States, Italy and Spain. PBMCs, B-cell-depleted T cells, or T cells provided the cDNA or gDNA that made up the material.

The J gene is TRBJ2-1, the V gene TRBV7-7, with 11 nucleotides matching TRBD2. The clonotype originates from a woman aged 30 to 39 with acute or convalescent COVID-19. Sample: peripheral blood. The CDR3 region is CASSFTSGSVEQFF. CDR3 DNA sequence: TGTGCTAGCAGCTTTACTAGCGGGAGTGTTGAGCAGTTCTTC.